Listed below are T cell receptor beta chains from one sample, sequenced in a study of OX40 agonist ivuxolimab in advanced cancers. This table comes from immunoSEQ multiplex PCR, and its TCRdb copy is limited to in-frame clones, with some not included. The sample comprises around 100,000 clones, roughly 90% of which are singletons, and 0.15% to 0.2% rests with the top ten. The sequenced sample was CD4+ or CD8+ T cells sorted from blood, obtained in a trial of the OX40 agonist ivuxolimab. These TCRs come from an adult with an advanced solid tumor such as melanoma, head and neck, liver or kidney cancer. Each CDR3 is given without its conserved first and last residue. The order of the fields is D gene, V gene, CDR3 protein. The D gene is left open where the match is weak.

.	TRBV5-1	ASSLGGSVLT
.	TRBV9	ASSVDWAGELF
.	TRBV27	ASTPSGVWETQY
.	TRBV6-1	ASRNPGWGPQH
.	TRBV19	ASGGRGYIEQF
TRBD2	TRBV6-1	ASSARTSGSFTDTQY
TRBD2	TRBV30	AWSVRLAGRGEQF
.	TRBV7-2	ASSSLYNQPQH
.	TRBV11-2	ASSLRPGTTHNEQF
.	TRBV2	ASSGITLNYGYT
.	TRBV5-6	ASSLAVLARSSYEQY
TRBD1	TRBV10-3	AITGDSYNEQF
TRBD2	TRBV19	ASSIGGLVNNEQF
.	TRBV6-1	ASTTGTIPRTQY
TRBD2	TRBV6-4	ASSGKRGGRNEQF
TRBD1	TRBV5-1	ASSTGQVFENSPLH
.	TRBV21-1	ASSIWDLRRTGELF
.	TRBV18	ASSPSLDSAGETQY